This TCR beta chain was retrieved from a study of T cell responses to AZD1222 COVID-19 vaccine. General study points: A mostly white British donor set with more females was recruited, and clonal diversity was possibly underestimated. Repertoires were obtained solely post-peak T cell response.

Method: immunoSEQ multiplex PCR; TCRdb's copy keeps in-frame clones and lacks some. Of roughly 140,000 clones in the sample, 80% to 95% were seen once. Germline values: CDR1 SNHLY, CDR2 FYNNEI. The V gene lost 4 bases and the J gene lost 11 bases, with 15 bases spanning the gap. The length of the CDR3 is 14 residues. About this clone: The antigen is not known.

The sequencing used peripheral blood, collected 28 days after the second AZD1222 dose. The source of this sequence is an adult who received the AZD1222 COVID-19 vaccine. V is TRBV2 and J is TRBJ1-6; D is possibly TRBD1 (5 bases). The chain's CDR3 is CASSVEGRAAPLHF. The CDR3 DNA is TGTGCCAGCAGTGTCGAAGGCAGGGCGGCACCCCTCCACTTT.